One and the same sample provided the 23 T cell receptor beta chains below, sequenced in a study of CD8 T cells in Susac syndrome. Reverse transcription of roughly 0.5 to 1 ug RNA was carried out with random hexamers. From the immunoSEQ multiplex PCR reads, TCRdb called clonotypes with MiXCR, one entry per CDR3 protein. The repertoire holds roughly 200,000 distinct CDR3 sequences, with 85% to 95% as singletons. The specimen was CD4+ T cells from PBMCs. These receptors all stem from a human donor with multiple sclerosis.

This chain links TRBV3-1 with TRBJ2-6; D uncertain. CDR3 length: 13 residues. Germline lookup yields CDR1 LGHDT and CDR2 YNNKEL (reference sequence). V lost 2 bases and J 11 bases, leaving 10 bases between the germline ends. The CDR3 region has the DNA TGTGCCAGCAGCCAAACGGCTTTCGACGTCCTGACTTTC. This gives the protein CASSQTAFDVLTF.

The J gene is TRBJ1-2, the V gene TRBV20-1; 9 positions match TRBD1. Germline V lookup: CDR1 DFQATT, CDR2 SNEGSKA (reference sequence). The CDR3 sequence is 16 residues long. V lost 4 bases, J lost 4 bases, and 13 bases stayed unmatched. CDR3 residues: CSAKLLPGQGGYGYTF. Written as DNA, the CDR3 is TGCAGTGCTAAACTCCTCCCGGGACAGGGTGGCTATGGCTACACCTTC.

V and J are TRBV4-1 and TRBJ2-3; D is perhaps TRBD1 (6 bases). The CDR3 has 15 amino acids. Trimming left V 0 bases short and J 3 bases short, with 10 bases between. CDR1 is MGHRA and CDR2 is YSYEKL in the germline V gene. The CDR3 is CASSQDPGATDTQYF. Here the CDR3 DNA reads TGCGCCAGCAGCCAAGATCCAGGGGCGACAGATACGCAGTATTTT.

The rearrangement joins TRBV29-1 to TRBJ1-1; no definite D call. Trimming cost V 4 bases and J 3 bases, with 9 bases left between them. In germline, CDR1 is SQVTM, CDR2 ANQGSEA. The CDR3 totals 12 residues. The CDR3 sequence is CSVAGMDTEAFF. The CDR3 DNA is TGCAGCGTTGCCGGCATGGACACTGAAGCTTTCTTT.

The count of this clonotype is one. This chain joins TRBV2 and TRBJ2-6, with 7 bases matching TRBD1. This CDR3 is 14 amino acids long. Looked up from germline, CDR1 is SNHLY and CDR2 is FYNNEI. Trimming removed 6 bases from V and 2 bases from J; junction bases left unmatched: 1. Here the CDR3 DNA reads TGTGCCAGCAGGACAGGGACTGGGGCCAACGTCCTGACTTTC. This sequence encodes CASRTGTGANVLTF.

The CDR3 nucleotides are TGTGCCACCAGTGGAGGGGGCGCGTTTGTCGAGCAGTACGTC. Translated, it gives CATSGGGAFVEQYV. V is TRBV24-1 and J is TRBJ2-7, with TRBD1 identical over 7 bases. Looked up from germline, CDR1 is KGHDR and CDR2 is SFDVKD. The length of the CDR3 is 14 residues. Unmatched junction bases numbered 9, after V lost 5 bases and J lost 6 bases.

The chain joins TRBV29-1 to TRBJ1-1; perhaps TRBD1 as D (6 bases). The CDR3 length is 14 residues. In germline, CDR1 is SQVTM, CDR2 ANQGSEA. V lost 4 bases, J lost 4 bases, and 16 bases lay in between. In DNA form, the CDR3 reads TGCAGCGTTGTCCTCCAAGGGGGGGCCACTGAAGCTTTCTTT. Its protein product is CSVVLQGGATEAFF.

The chain employs TRBV12-3 or TRBV12-4 and TRBJ2-1; perhaps TRBD2 as D (6 bases). The CDR3 covers 16 residues. The V and J ends lost 6 bases and 8 bases respectively, with 23 bases between them. The CDR3 DNA reads as TGTGCCAGCAGCACCGGTCCGGGACTCCAAGAGGATGAGCAGTTCTTC. Residues: CASSTGPGLQEDEQFF.

The rearrangement links TRBV6-2 or TRBV6-3 to TRBJ1-6; D possibly corresponds to TRBD1 (5 bases). CDR3 size: 16 residues. Germline V gene data show CDR1 as MNHEY and CDR2 as SVGEGT. Trimming removed 5 bases from V and 0 bases from J, with 11 bases in between. The CDR3 coding sequence is TGTGCCAGCAGTCACCCAGGGAGCTCCTATAATTCACCCCTCCACTTT. Translating gives CASSHPGSSYNSPLHF.

V is TRBV9 and J is TRBJ1-1; tentative D call: TRBD1 (5 bases). There are 11 residues in the CDR3. Germline CDR1 SGDLS, CDR2 YYNGEE. With 3 bases removed from V and 12 bases from J, the gap between germline ends came to 12 bases. As DNA, the CDR3 is TGTGCCAGCAGCGCTCAGGGTAGGACTTTCTTT. It is translated as CASSAQGRTFF.

The chain carries TRBV29-1 and TRBJ1-1, with TRBD1 as a possible D gene (6 bases). CDR3 length: 14 residues. The V gene's germline CDR1 is SQVTM and CDR2 ANQGSEA. V gave up 3 bases and J gave up 1 base, with 12 bases separating them. CDR3 protein: CSVENQGTNTEAFF. CDR3 coding DNA: TGCAGCGTTGAGAATCAGGGGACGAACACTGAAGCTTTCTTT.

The chain carries TRBV3-1 and TRBJ2-1, with 9 bases that match TRBD2. V trimming: 1 base; J trimming: 7 bases; junction bases outside the gene matches: 5. This CDR3 has 15 residues. Germline-derived CDR1 and CDR2 are LGHDT and YNNKEL (reference sequence). The CDR3 DNA reads as TGTGCCAGCAGCCAAGGACAGCGGGGGGCAAATGAGCAGTTCTTC. It translates to CASSQGQRGANEQFF.

For this clonotype: Relative to the germline gene, one junction end is altered; a read error may explain this. This sequence joins TRBV20-1 and TRBJ1-2, with D uncertain. Germline V gene sequence: CDR1 DFQATT, CDR2 SNEGSKA (reference sequence). The length of the CDR3 is 10 residues. CDR3 region: CSASVGGYTF. The CDR3 coding sequence is TGCAGCGCTAGCGTAGGGGGCTACACCTTC.

This rearrangement joins TRBV11-2 to TRBJ1-1; D not certain. Germline values: CDR1 SGHAT, CDR2 FQNNGV. The CDR3 loop spans 13 amino acids. V lost 6 bases, J lost 2 bases, and 10 bases lay in between. The CDR3 loop reads CASSRTDNTEAFF. CDR3 nucleotides: TGTGCCAGCAGTCGGACGGACAACACTGAAGCTTTCTTT.

The chain employs TRBV3-1 and TRBJ1-6; unclear D gene. V was cut by 8 bases and J by 7 bases, with 18 bases left in between. This CDR3 has 15 amino acids. The germline CDR1 and CDR2 sequences are LGHDT and YNNKEL (reference sequence). This CDR3 reads CASALKAGWNSPLHF. CDR3 sequence (DNA): TGTGCCAGCGCCCTGAAGGCAGGATGGAATTCACCCCTCCACTTT.

V usage is TRBV9 and J usage is TRBJ2-3; the match to TRBD2 covers 7 bases. Germline V CDR1 and CDR2: SGDLS, YYNGEE. This CDR3 contains 16 residues. Unmatched junction bases numbered 8, after V lost 3 bases and J lost 1 base. The CDR3 bases are TGTGCCAGCAGCGCTTACAGGAGCGGGGGCACAGATACGCAGTATTTT. This translates into CASSAYRSGGTDTQYF.

V and J are TRBV5-4 and TRBJ1-2; D not certain. The length of the CDR3 is 15 residues. Germline lookup yields CDR1 SGHNT and CDR2 YYREEE (reference sequence). Trimming left V 0 bases short and J 6 bases short, with 15 bases between. This CDR3 is CASSLVGRGNHGYTF. The CDR3 DNA is TGTGCCAGCAGCTTGGTAGGACGAGGGAACCATGGCTACACCTTC.

The gene calls are TRBV12-3 or TRBV12-4 and TRBJ2-3; D may be TRBD1 (5 bases). Trimming shortened V by 1 base and J by 6 bases, and 14 bases separated the two germline ends. The CDR3 length is 15 residues. CDR3 loop: CASSLEGLRLDTQYF. The CDR3 bases are TGTGCCAGCAGTTTAGAGGGGTTACGTCTGGATACGCAGTATTTT.

V and J are TRBV20-1 and TRBJ2-5; D possibly corresponds to TRBD2 (6 bases). The ends were cut back, 7 bases at V and 1 base at J, with 7 bases in the middle. The CDR3 has 11 residues. Germline-derived CDR1 and CDR2 are DFQATT and SNEGSKA (reference sequence). CDR3 residues: CSGGIQETQYF. The CDR3 bases are TGCAGTGGCGGGATCCAAGAGACCCAGTACTTC.

In DNA, the CDR3 is TGCGCCAGCAGCTCCCGAAACACCGGGGAGCTGTTTTTT. As protein: CASSSRNTGELFF. The chain has TRBV5-1 and TRBJ2-2; no firm D call. Germline CDR1 is SGHRS and CDR2 is YFSETQ. Trimming left V 3 bases short and J 2 bases short, with 5 bases between. The CDR3 has 13 residues.

This chain uses TRBV24-1 with TRBJ2-1; TRBD2 aligns across 13 bases. The V gene's germline CDR1 is KGHDR and CDR2 SFDVKD. Trimming at V came to 5 bases and at J to 8 bases, leaving 8 bases not matched to a gene. This CDR3 contains 16 residues. The CDR3 loop is CATSGGLAGVSDEQFF. The DNA of the CDR3 is TGTGCCACCAGTGGTGGACTAGCGGGGGTTAGCGATGAGCAGTTCTTC.

This rearrangement joins TRBV4-2 to TRBJ2-7; D is unresolved. Germline V gene data show CDR1 as LGHNA and CDR2 as YNFKEQ. Deletions cut 0 bases from V and 4 bases from J, with 13 bases between. The CDR3 covers 15 residues. CDR3: CASSQDSYPIYEQYV. CDR3 bases: TGTGCCAGCAGCCAAGACAGTTACCCTATATACGAGCAGTACGTC.

The chain is built from TRBV25-1 and TRBJ2-7; no clear D gene. Germline assignment: CDR1 MGHDK and CDR2 SYGVNS. The CDR3 covers 11 residues. V was pared by 4 bases and J by 3 bases, with 4 bases between. This CDR3 is CASSVFYEQYF. CDR3 bases: TGTGCCAGCAGTGTGTTCTACGAGCAGTACTTC.